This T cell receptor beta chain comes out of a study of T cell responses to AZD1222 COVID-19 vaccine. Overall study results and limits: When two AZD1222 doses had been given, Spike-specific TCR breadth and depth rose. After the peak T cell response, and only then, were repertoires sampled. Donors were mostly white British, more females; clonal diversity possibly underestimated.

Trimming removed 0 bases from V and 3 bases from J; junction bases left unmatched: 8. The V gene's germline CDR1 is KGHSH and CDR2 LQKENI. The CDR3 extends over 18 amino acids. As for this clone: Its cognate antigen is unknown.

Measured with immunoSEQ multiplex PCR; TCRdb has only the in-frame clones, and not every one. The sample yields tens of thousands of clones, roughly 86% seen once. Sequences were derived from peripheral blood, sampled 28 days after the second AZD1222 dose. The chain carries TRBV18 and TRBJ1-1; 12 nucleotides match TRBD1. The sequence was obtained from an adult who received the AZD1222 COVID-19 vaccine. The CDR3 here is CASSPPRGQGAVDTEAFF. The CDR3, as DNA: TGTGCCAGCTCACCACCACGGGGACAGGGGGCCGTTGACACTGAAGCTTTCTTT.